This T cell receptor (beta chain) stems from a study of cytomegalovirus exposure and HLA in healthy donors. Study background: Drawn from HLA-typed donors, about 82 million unique TCRs were held in an early data release. Study-level points and caveats: Later analysis placed DRB1 highest and HLA-C lowest in TCR association rates, which differed by HLA locus. HLA restriction was apparent for most CMV-associated TCR beta chains in a later analysis.

Primers: 60 Vbeta forward and 13 Jbeta reverse. Assay used: immunoSEQ multiplex PCR; TCRdb lists only in-frame clones, some missing. The sample records more than 85,000 clones, just over 75% being singletons. Only one count was recorded for this clone. What it binds is not known. The sample taken for sequencing was PBMCs. The receptor comes from a man aged 25-45 years in good health and CMV-seropositive.

CDR3 nucleotide sequence: TGTGCCAGCAGCTTCGCCGGTGCTCCTGAAGCTTTCTTT. Its translation: CASSFAGAPEAFF. This rearrangement joins TRBV7-2 to TRBJ1-1; D remains ambiguous. The length of the CDR3 is 13 residues. Between the trimmed V and J ends, which lost 3 bases and 6 bases, there was a span of 11 bases. Germline lookup yields CDR1 SGHTA and CDR2 FQGNSA.